The TCR beta chain under discussion was sequenced for a study of T cell responses to AZD1222 COVID-19 vaccine. Study-wide results and caveats: Among those given AZD1222, only five or six were seropositive at baseline. A rise in Spike-specific TCR breadth and depth followed two AZD1222 doses. White British ancestry dominated among donors, who included more females, and clonal diversity was possibly underestimated.

As concerns this clone: Its antigen remains unknown.

Some clones are missing from TCRdb's copy, which holds only in-frame ones; the method was immunoSEQ multiplex PCR. The sample carries about 120,000 clones, less than 90% recorded once. This CDR3 comprises 14 residues. Germline loops: CDR1 MNHNY, CDR2 SVGAGI (reference sequence). V was clipped by 5 bases and J by 2 bases, with 12 bases between them. The V and J genes are TRBV6-6 and TRBJ1-2; no definite D call. The receptor was isolated from an adult in good health. Source: peripheral blood, taken on day 0 of AZD1222 vaccination. The CDR3 loop is CASSRTEINYGYTF. The CDR3 coding sequence is TGTGCCAGCAGTCGGACGGAAATCAACTATGGCTACACCTTC.